This T cell receptor (beta chain) derives from a study of liver allograft versus peripheral blood T cells. Study background: Intrahepatic T cell receptor repertoires from transplanted livers were compared against repertoires in recipients' peripheral blood. Study-wide results and limits: A difference was reportedly observed between T cell receptor repertoires inside liver allografts and those in peripheral blood.

This clonotype is classed as medium-sized. The antigen remains undetermined. TCRdb re-called the reads through MiXCR, storing one row per CDR3 protein. The sample lists about 14,000 distinct CDR3 sequences; 20% were seen once. The sequence came from a human patient who had a liver transplant. Some T cells may be provided by the graft donor.

The CDR3 DNA reads as TGTGCCAGCAGCTTTGATTGGAACACTGAAGCTTTCTTT. Protein product: CASSFDWNTEAFF. The rearrangement uses TRBV7-2 and TRBJ1-1; no definite D call. The V gene lost 3 bases and the J gene lost 1 base, with 6 bases spanning the gap. Germline V gene lookup returns CDR1 SGHTA and CDR2 FQGNSA. The length of the CDR3 is 13 residues.